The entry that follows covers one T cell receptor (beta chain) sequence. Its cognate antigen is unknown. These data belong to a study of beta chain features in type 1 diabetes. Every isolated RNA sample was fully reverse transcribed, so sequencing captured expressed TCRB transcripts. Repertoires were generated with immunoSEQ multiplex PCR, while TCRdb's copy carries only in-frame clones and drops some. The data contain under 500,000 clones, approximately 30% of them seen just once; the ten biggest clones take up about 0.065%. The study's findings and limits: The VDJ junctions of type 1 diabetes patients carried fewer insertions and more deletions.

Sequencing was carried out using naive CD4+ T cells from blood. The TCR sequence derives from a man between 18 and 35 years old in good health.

The CDR3 loop is CASSRQYDNEQFF. The CDR3 region has the DNA TGCGCCAGCAGCCGTCAGTACGACAATGAGCAGTTCTTC. The rearrangement uses TRBV4-3 and TRBJ2-1, with D unclear. Germline CDR1 reads LGHNA; CDR2 reads YSLEER. V shed 4 bases and J shed 5 bases, with 9 bases lying between them. This CDR3 region has 13 residues.